Shown below are 23 T cell receptor beta chains from a single sample sequenced in a study of blood T cell repertoires in COVID-19. Using immunoSEQ multiplex PCR, the repertoire was profiled, and TCRdb retains in-frame clones only, with some absent. The table has about 160,000 clones, around four fifths seen once. The specimen sequenced was peripheral blood. All receptors come from an elderly woman with acute or convalescent COVID-19.

This clone was seen more than once but under ten times. The genes are TRBV2 and TRBJ1-2; D may be TRBD1 (6 bases). This CDR3 has 11 residues. Looked up from germline, CDR1 is SNHLY and CDR2 is FYNNEI. Trimming pared 9 bases from V and 1 base from J, leaving 6 bases between. CDR3 DNA sequence: TGTGCCAGGGACAGTAACTATGGCTACACCTTC. Translating gives CARDSNYGYTF.

This clone was seen a handful of times. CDR3 sequence: CASSPGTATNEKLFF. The CDR3 bases are TGTGCCAGCAGCCCCGGGACAGCAACTAATGAAAAACTGTTTTTT. The V and J genes are TRBV7-6 and TRBJ1-4, with 7 bases identical to TRBD1. The CDR3 runs 15 residues. The V gene end was trimmed by 5 bases and the J gene end by 0 bases; junction bases not matched to a gene: 3. The germline V gene encodes CDR1 SGHVS and CDR2 FNYEAQ.

The V gene is TRBV19, the J gene TRBJ1-2, with 9 nucleotides matching TRBD1. V was clipped by 3 bases and J by 0 bases; unmatched bases: 14. CDR3 length equals 19 residues. Germline V gives CDR1 LNHDA, CDR2 SQIVND (reference sequence). The CDR3 spells CASSIPLDRGFMANYGYTF. CDR3 DNA: TGTGCCAGTAGTATCCCCCTGGACAGGGGATTCATGGCTAACTATGGCTACACCTTC. The entire variable domain, with the rest obtained from reference TRBV19 and TRBJ1-2, is as follows: DGGITQSPKYLFRKEGQNVTLSCEQNLNHDAMYWYRQDPGQGLRLIYYSQIVNDFQKGDIAEGYSVSREKKESFPLTVTSAQKNPTAFYLCASSIPLDRGFMANYGYTFGSGTRLTVV.

The chain is built from TRBV7-8 and TRBJ1-5; D is unresolved. Deletions cut 3 bases from V and 7 bases from J, with 10 bases between. Germline V gene data show CDR1 as SGHVS and CDR2 as FQNEAQ. This CDR3 region has 13 residues. CDR3 protein: CASSFTERQPQHF. CDR3 nucleotide sequence: TGTGCCAGCAGCTTTACGGAGCGGCAGCCCCAGCATTTT. Full variable domain (rest looked up from reference TRBV7-8 and TRBJ1-5): GAGVSQSPRYKVAKRGQDVALRCDPISGHVSLFWYQQALGQGPEFLTYFQNEAQLDKSGLPSDRFFAERPEGSVSTLKIQRTQQEDSAVYLCASSFTERQPQHFGDGTRLSIL.

The chain is built from TRBV7-3 and TRBJ2-1; 7 nucleotides line up with TRBD2. V shed 0 bases, J shed 4 bases, and the junction held 6 bases outside the gene matches. This CDR3 has 16 residues. The germline CDR1 and CDR2 sequences are SGHTA and FQGTGA. The CDR3 reads CASSLTPSGGYNEQFF. The CDR3 nucleotides are TGTGCCAGCAGCTTAACCCCTAGCGGAGGGTACAATGAGCAGTTCTTC. The whole variable domain, remainder taken from reference TRBV7-3 and TRBJ2-1, is GAGVSQTPSNKVTEKGKYVELRCDPISGHTALYWYRQSLGQGPEFLIYFQGTGAADDSGLPNDRFFAVRPEGSVSTLKIQRTERGDSAVYLCASSLTPSGGYNEQFFGPGTRLTVL.

CDR3 amino acids: CASSSGQGFREKLFF. CDR3 bases: TGCGCCAGCAGCTCAGGACAGGGCTTTAGAGAAAAACTGTTTTTT. This rearrangement joins TRBV5-1 to TRBJ1-4; 8 positions match TRBD1. V lost 3 bases and J lost 8; bases outside the gene matches: 9. Germline CDR1 and CDR2: SGHRS and YFSETQ. This CDR3 is 15 amino acids long. The variable domain in full, with the rest retrieved from reference TRBV5-1 and TRBJ1-4, is KAGVTQTPRYLIKTRGQQVTLSCSPISGHRSVSWYQQTPGQGLQFLFEYFSETQRNKGNFPGRFSGRQFSNSRSEMNVSTLELGDSALYLCASSSGQGFREKLFFGSGTQLSVL.

This clone has a handful of counts. V usage is TRBV6-6 and J usage is TRBJ1-2, with D perhaps TRBD1 (6 bases). Germline V gives CDR1 MNHNY, CDR2 SVGAGI (reference sequence). Trimming took off 5 bases at V and 5 bases at J, with 18 bases between the two ends. The CDR3 is 15 residues long. CDR3: CASSDKQGGWYGYTF. CDR3 coding DNA: TGTGCCAGCAGTGATAAACAGGGTGGATGGTATGGCTACACCTTC.

The chain links TRBV6-4 to TRBJ1-3; 8 bases align to TRBD1. With V trimmed by 4 bases and J by 2 bases, 7 bases remained unmatched. From germline, CDR1 is MRHNA and CDR2 SNTAGT. The CDR3 length is 16 residues. The CDR3 reads CASSAYPQGAGNTIYF. The CDR3, as DNA: TGTGCCAGCAGTGCCTACCCACAGGGGGCTGGAAACACCATATATTTT.

This rearrangement joins TRBV7-9 to TRBJ1-4; possibly TRBD1 for D (5 bases). The V gene lost 5 bases and the J gene lost 0 bases, with 13 bases spanning the gap. The CDR3 runs to 16 residues. Per the germline V gene, CDR1 is SEHNR and CDR2 is FQNEAQ (reference sequence). The CDR3 DNA is TGTGCCAGCAGCCCCGGGGCGGGGGCAACTAATGAAAAACTGTTTTTT. It encodes CASSPGAGATNEKLFF.

This chain links TRBV6-2 or TRBV6-3 with TRBJ1-5; no firm D call. V lost 5 bases and J lost 3, with 11 bases in between. The CDR3 has 14 amino acids. CDR1 MNHEY and CDR2 SVGEGT come from the germline V gene. CDR3 region: CASSPVSLNQPQHF. In nucleotides, the CDR3 is TGTGCCAGCAGTCCAGTCTCGCTCAATCAGCCCCAGCATTTT.

This clone was seen a few times. V is TRBV18 and J is TRBJ1-1; weak D call: TRBD1 (5 bases). V was trimmed by 1 base and J by 5 bases, leaving 11 bases between them. This CDR3 comprises 14 residues. Germline CDR1 is KGHSH and CDR2 is LQKENI. CDR3: CASSPRGGVTEAFF. The CDR3 DNA reads as TGTGCCAGCTCACCACGGGGGGGAGTAACTGAAGCTTTCTTT.

This rearrangement joins TRBV7-2 to TRBJ1-2; TRBD1 might be the D (5 bases). V lost 6 bases to trimming and J lost 7 bases, with 12 bases between them. CDR1 SGHTA and CDR2 FQGNSA come from the germline V gene. The CDR3 sequence is 12 residues long. CDR3 sequence (DNA): TGTGCCAGCAGTCTCACGGGGGGTGGCTACACCTTC. It yields the protein CASSLTGGGYTF.

This chain links TRBV5-1 with TRBJ2-2, with a tentative D call TRBD2 (5 bases). Germline CDR1 reads SGHRS; CDR2 reads YFSETQ. The length of the CDR3 is 15 residues. V lost 5 bases and J 3 bases, leaving 14 bases between the germline ends. The DNA of the CDR3 is TGCGCCAGCAGTCTCGAGGGTAGCGACACCGGGGAGCTGTTTTTT. Its translation: CASSLEGSDTGELFF.

The gene calls are TRBV20-1 and TRBJ2-7, with 7 bases matching TRBD2. The CDR3 is made up of 15 amino acids. Trimming removed 3 bases from V and 2 bases from J; junction bases left unmatched: 10. The germline V gene encodes CDR1 DFQATT and CDR2 SNEGSKA (reference sequence). CDR3 sequence (DNA): TGCAGTGCTAGTTTAGCGGGCGGTCGAGCCTACGAGCAGTACTTC. Its translation is CSASLAGGRAYEQYF.

The chain couples TRBV18 to TRBJ1-2, with D perhaps TRBD1 (6 bases). Germline V gene data show CDR1 as KGHSH and CDR2 as LQKENI. There are 13 residues in the CDR3. The ends were cut back, 8 bases at V and 4 bases at J, with 14 bases in the middle. CDR3 protein: CASTAGTIYGYTF. Written as DNA, the CDR3 is TGTGCCAGCACGGCAGGGACAATCTATGGCTACACCTTC.

In this sample, this clone turned up a few times. The chain employs TRBV2 and TRBJ2-3, with 11 bases lining up with TRBD2. The J segment lost 0 bases and the V segment lost 6 bases, leaving 5 bases of the junction unmatched. CDR3 length: 16 amino acids. Germline V gene data show CDR1 as SNHLY and CDR2 as FYNNEI. The CDR3 protein is CASRGIAGGSTDTQYF. CDR3 DNA sequence: TGTGCCAGCAGAGGCATAGCGGGGGGGAGCACAGATACGCAGTATTTT.

This sequence joins TRBV29-1 and TRBJ1-1, with D perhaps matching TRBD1 (6 bases). Per germline, CDR1 SQVTM and CDR2 ANQGSEA. This CDR3 is built from 13 residues. Trimming pared 7 bases from V and 2 bases from J, leaving 14 bases between. In nucleotides, the CDR3 is TGCAGCGCTGGACAGACCAGAAACACTGAAGCTTTCTTT. Translating gives CSAGQTRNTEAFF.

The rearrangement uses TRBV2 and TRBJ1-5; perhaps TRBD1 as D (5 bases). This CDR3 is built from 15 residues. V was trimmed by 1 base and J by 5 bases, leaving 12 bases between them. The germline CDR1 and CDR2 sequences are SNHLY and FYNNEI. The CDR3 reads CASSEGQGGHQPQHF. The CDR3 DNA follows: TGTGCCAGCAGTGAAGGTCAGGGAGGCCATCAGCCCCAGCATTTT. The entire variable domain, with the rest obtained from reference TRBV2 and TRBJ1-5, is as follows: EPEVTQTPSHQVTQMGQEVILRCVPISNHLYFYWYRQILGQKVEFLVSFYNNEISEKSEIFDDQFSVERPDGSNFTLKIRSTKLEDSAMYFCASSEGQGGHQPQHFGDGTRLSIL.

V gene TRBV4-3 combines with J gene TRBJ1-6; D gene unclear. Trimming stripped 0 bases from V and 8 bases from J, with 23 bases between. Per the germline V gene, CDR1 is LGHNA and CDR2 is YSLEER. This CDR3 contains 19 residues. The DNA of the CDR3 is TGCGCCAGCAGCCAAGATTGGCAATCCTCAGTTCGGGGTGATTCACCCCTCCACTTT. Residues: CASSQDWQSSVRGDSPLHF.

The chain joins TRBV10-3 to TRBJ2-6, with 7 bases that match TRBD2. V shed 10 bases and J 0 bases; nucleotides not matched to a gene: 0. CDR1 is ENHRY, CDR2 SYGVKD, per germline. The CDR3 is 13 amino acids. The DNA of the CDR3 is TGTGCCAGCGGGGGCTCTGGGGCCAACGTCCTGACTTTC. Its translation: CASGGSGANVLTF.

This clone came up once. The V and J genes are TRBV9 and TRBJ2-4, with TRBD1 matching over 8 bases. Germline loops: CDR1 SGDLS, CDR2 YYNGEE. After removal of 3 bases from V and 2 bases from J, the junction contained 1 base not matched to a gene. The CDR3 covers 14 residues. The CDR3 reads CASSGTGTKNIQYF. The CDR3 nucleotides read TGTGCCAGCAGCGGGACAGGGACCAAAAACATTCAGTACTTC.

V usage is TRBV6-5 and J usage is TRBJ1-2, with D uncertain. V lost 5 bases to trimming and J lost 3 bases, with 13 bases between them. CDR3 size: 14 residues. CDR1 and CDR2 from the germline V gene are MNHEY and SVGAGI. The CDR3 sequence is CASSPGSRDYGYTF. CDR3 nucleotides: TGTGCCAGCAGTCCGGGGTCGCGGGACTATGGCTACACCTTC.

The chain links TRBV18 to TRBJ2-7; no firm D call. Trimming removed 2 bases at V and 2 bases at J, with 7 bases between. The V gene's germline CDR1 is KGHSH and CDR2 LQKENI. The CDR3 is 13 residues long. CDR3 DNA: TGTGCCAGCTCACCAACCCAGGCCTACGAGCAGTACTTC. Its protein product is CASSPTQAYEQYF.